This is a list of T cell receptor beta chains from one sample in a study of identical twins. TCRdb fed the 5' RACE reads into MiXCR, producing one record per CDR3 protein. The sample contains about 660,000 distinct CDR3 sequences, around 8.3% of which appear only once. These data were likewise used in another study, on yellow fever vaccine responses in identical twins.

Specimen: PBMCs. The source of these receptors is a woman in her late teens or twenties in good health. CDR3s include the opening cysteine and the closing phenylalanine or tryptophan. The D gene is left open where the match is weak. The size field is filled for only some rows; it gives once, few, many or a size class.

j_gene | abundance | v_gene | len | d_gene | CDR3nt | CDR3aa
TRBJ2-7 | - | TRBV5-4 | 15 | TRBD1 | TGTGCCAGCAGCTTCCCACCGGGACAGGGGTACGAGCAGTACTTC | CASSFPPGQGYEQYF
TRBJ2-7 | - | TRBV10-3 | 16 | TRBD1 | TGTGCCATCAGTGAGGAGGGCTGGACAGGGAACGACGAGCAGTACTTC | CAISEEGWTGNDEQYF
TRBJ2-2 | - | TRBV12-3/TRBV12-4 | 14 | TRBD1 | TGTGCCAGCAGCCCAACAGGGGCCGCCGGGGAGCTGTTTTTT | CASSPTGAAGELFF
TRBJ2-5 | few | TRBV11-3 | 15 | TRBD1 | TGTGCCAGCAGCTCCGGGACAGGAGAACAAGAGACCCAGTACTTC | CASSSGTGEQETQYF
TRBJ2-7 | - | TRBV4-3 | 15 | - | TGCGCCAGCAGCCAAGGCCGGGACGGAGGATACGAGCAGTACTTC | CASSQGRDGGYEQYF
TRBJ2-1 | few | TRBV14 | 15 | TRBD2 | TGTGCCAGCAGCCATCGGGGACTATATAACCATGAGCAGTTCTTC | CASSHRGLYNHEQFF
TRBJ1-1 | many | TRBV5-1 | 13 | - | TGCGCCAGCAGCTTGGACAGGAAGGCTGAAGCTTTCTTT | CASSLDRKAEAFF
TRBJ2-1 | many | TRBV3-1 | 15 | TRBD2 | TGTGCCAGCAGCCTGGGGGCGGGAGGGTACAATGAGCAGTTCTTC | CASSLGAGGYNEQFF
TRBJ2-3 | many | TRBV27 | 13 | - | TGTGCCAGCAGTTTTTATGGCACAGATACGCAGTATTTT | CASSFYGTDTQYF
TRBJ2-6 | - | TRBV6-1 | 16 | - | TGTGCCAGCAAATGGAGAGTTGCCTCTGGGGCCAACGTCCTGACTTTC | CASKWRVASGANVLTF
TRBJ1-1 | - | TRBV15 | 14 | - | TGTGCCACCAGCAGAGATAATATTGCGACTGAAGCTTTCTTT | CATSRDNIATEAFF
TRBJ2-1 | few | TRBV20-1 | 14 | - | TGCAGTGCTAGAGATGATAACTTCTACAATGAGCAGTTCTTC | CSARDDNFYNEQFF
TRBJ2-1 | - | TRBV27 | 14 | - | TGTGCCAGCAGGAGGGCTAGGGAAAACAATGAGCAGTTCTTC | CASRRARENNEQFF
TRBJ2-3 | few | TRBV27 | 14 | - | TGTGCCAGCAGTTCCCCGGACTTAGACGATACGCAGTATTTT | CASSSPDLDDTQYF